What follows are 9 T cell receptor beta chains derived from one specimen sequenced in a study of T cell responses to AZD1222 COVID-19 vaccine (dated by TCRdb to the early 2020s). The intended sense of this specimen's time point label: baseline before first vaccination. Libraries were prepared through the immunoSEQ multiplex PCR assay. TCRdb carries this immuneACCESS record with in-frame sequences only. Its versions omit some clonotypes, under half of them owing to an unresolved V gene in the studies checked, with the rest unexplained. The sample records approximately 170,000 clones, around 91% of which are singletons. 6% to 8% of the sample is held by the ten biggest clonotypes. Sequencing used peripheral blood, obtained on day 0 of AZD1222 vaccination. These receptor sequences come from an adult in good health.

The chain carries TRBV5-1 and TRBJ2-5, with a weak D call TRBD2 (6 bases). With 0 bases removed from V and 5 bases from J, the gap between germline ends came to 11 bases. This CDR3 has 14 amino acids. Germline V CDR1 and CDR2: SGHRS, YFSETQ. DNA for the CDR3: TGCGCCAGCAGCTTGGTGGTGGGGGGTGAGACCCAGTACTTC. Translating gives CASSLVVGGETQYF.

The V and J genes are TRBV10-1 and TRBJ1-2; weak D call: TRBD1 (5 bases). Germline values: CDR1 WNHNN, CDR2 SYGVQD (reference sequence). Trimming removed 3 bases at V and 7 bases at J, with 15 bases between. The CDR3 loop spans 14 amino acids. The CDR3 protein is CASSDWGGRCGYTF. CDR3 bases: TGCGCCAGCAGTGATTGGGGCGGCAGGTGTGGCTACACCTTC.

The rearrangement uses TRBV25-1 and TRBJ1-3, with a possible D match to TRBD1 (5 bases). V was pared by 8 bases and J by 2 bases, with 10 bases between. Germline values: CDR1 MGHDK, CDR2 SYGVNS. This CDR3 spans 13 amino acids. The CDR3 nucleotides are TGTGCCAGCGGGACTGTCGCTGGAAACACCATATATTTT. Its protein product is CASGTVAGNTIYF.

V usage is TRBV21-1 and J usage is TRBJ1-3; TRBD1 is the table's D call and was not checked against the DNA. TRBV21-1 is marked as a pseudogene. The CDR3 runs 20 residues. CDR3 DNA sequence: TGTGCCAGCAGCAAAGAGGACAGGGCCCCCTGTAAACCGTCTGGAAACACCATATATTTT. As protein: CASSKEDRAPCKPSGNTIYF.

This clone was recorded once. V usage is TRBV18 and J usage is TRBJ1-5, with D tentatively TRBD1 (5 bases). Per the germline V gene, CDR1 is KGHSH and CDR2 is LQKENI. The CDR3 covers 15 residues. The V gene lost 0 bases and the J gene lost 3 bases, with 9 bases spanning the gap. The CDR3 region has the DNA TGTGCCAGCTCACCACCGGACATCTACAATCAGCCCCAGCATTTT. Translated, it gives CASSPPDIYNQPQHF. The variable domain in full, completed from reference TRBV18 and TRBJ1-5, reads NAGVMQNPRHLVRRRGQEARLRCSPMKGHSHVYWYRQLPEEGLKFMVYLQKENIIDESGMPKERFSAEFPKEGPSILRIQQVVRGDSAAYFCASSPPDIYNQPQHFGDGTRLSIL.

V gene TRBV9 combines with J gene TRBJ2-3; 9 bases map to TRBD2. In germline, CDR1 is SGDLS, CDR2 YYNGEE. Unmatched junction bases numbered 12, after V lost 4 bases and J lost 6 bases. This CDR3 region has 16 residues. The CDR3 DNA sequence: TGTGCCAGCAGCCCCCGTAGGAGCGGGGGGATGGATACGCAGTATTTT. Translating it yields CASSPRRSGGMDTQYF.

The V and J genes are TRBV2 and TRBJ2-3, with TRBD2 matching over 7 bases. The CDR3 totals 13 residues. Germline V gene data show CDR1 as SNHLY and CDR2 as FYNNEI. J was trimmed by 2 bases and V by 7 bases; bases with no gene match: 3. CDR3 nucleotide sequence: TGTGCCAGCAAGGGGACTAACACAGATACGCAGTATTTT. Protein sequence: CASKGTNTDTQYF.

The chain carries TRBV19 and TRBJ1-5, with D hard to call. V dropped 1 base and J dropped 0 bases, with 4 bases sitting between them. This CDR3 is 14 amino acids long. In germline, CDR1 is LNHDA, CDR2 SQIVND (reference sequence). The CDR3 nucleotides are TGTGCCAGTAGTATAGGATATAGCAATCAGCCCCAGCATTTT. This encodes CASSIGYSNQPQHF.

This chain connects TRBV19 to TRBJ2-2; 7 bases agree with TRBD1. Germline V CDR1 and CDR2: LNHDA, SQIVND (reference sequence). This CDR3 region has 12 residues. The trim removed 10 bases at V and 7 bases at J, leaving 6 bases unmatched. This CDR3 reads CATYRDSGELFF. In DNA form, the CDR3 reads TGTGCCACGTACAGGGACAGCGGGGAGCTGTTTTTT.